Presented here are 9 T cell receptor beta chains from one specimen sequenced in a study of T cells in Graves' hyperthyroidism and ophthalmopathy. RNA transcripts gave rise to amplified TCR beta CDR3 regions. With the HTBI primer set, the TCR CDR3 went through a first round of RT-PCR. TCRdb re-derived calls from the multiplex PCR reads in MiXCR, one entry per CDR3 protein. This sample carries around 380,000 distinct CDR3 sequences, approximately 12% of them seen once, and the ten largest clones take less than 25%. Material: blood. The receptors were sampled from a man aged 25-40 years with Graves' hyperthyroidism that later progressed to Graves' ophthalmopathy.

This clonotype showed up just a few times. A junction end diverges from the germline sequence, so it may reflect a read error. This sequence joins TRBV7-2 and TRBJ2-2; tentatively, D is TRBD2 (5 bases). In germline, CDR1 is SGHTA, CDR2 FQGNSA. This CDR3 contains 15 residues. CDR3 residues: CASSLVAPAPGELLF. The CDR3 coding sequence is TGTGCCAGCAGCTTAGTGGCACCGGCCCCCGGGGAGCTGCTTTTT.

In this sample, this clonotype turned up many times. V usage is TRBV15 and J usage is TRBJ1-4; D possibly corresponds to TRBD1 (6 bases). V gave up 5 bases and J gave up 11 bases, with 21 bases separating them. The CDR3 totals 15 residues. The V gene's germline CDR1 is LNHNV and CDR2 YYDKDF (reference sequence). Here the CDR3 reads CATSLDPGDRKKLFF. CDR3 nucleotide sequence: TGTGCCACCAGCCTTGATCCAGGGGATCGAAAGAAACTGTTTTTT.

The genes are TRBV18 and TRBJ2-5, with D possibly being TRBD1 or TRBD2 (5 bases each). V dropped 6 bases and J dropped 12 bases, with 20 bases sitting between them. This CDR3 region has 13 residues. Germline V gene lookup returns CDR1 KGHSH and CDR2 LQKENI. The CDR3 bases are TGTGCCAGCTCTACTTACCGGGACCTGAGGGAGTACTTC. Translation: CASSTYRDLREYF.

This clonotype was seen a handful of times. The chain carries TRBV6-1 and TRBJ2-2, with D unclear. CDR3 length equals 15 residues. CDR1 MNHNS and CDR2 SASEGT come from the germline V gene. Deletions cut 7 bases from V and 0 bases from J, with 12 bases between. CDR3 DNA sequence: TGTGCCAGCATGCTTAGACGAGCGAACACCGGGGAGCTGTTTTTT. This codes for CASMLRRANTGELFF.

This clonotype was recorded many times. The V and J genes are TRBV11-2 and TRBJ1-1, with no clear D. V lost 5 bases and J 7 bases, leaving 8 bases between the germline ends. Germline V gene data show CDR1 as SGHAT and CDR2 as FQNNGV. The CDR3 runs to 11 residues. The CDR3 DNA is TGTGCCAGCAGCCGTCGGTTTGAAGCTTTCTTT. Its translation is CASSRRFEAFF.

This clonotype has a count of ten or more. CDR3 sequence (DNA): TGTGCCAGCAGTTCCGGGAATGGTGGGACACTCTCCTACGAGCAGTACTTC. Its protein is CASSSGNGGTLSYEQYF. This chain connects TRBV12-3 or TRBV12-4 to TRBJ2-7, with TRBD1 as a possible D gene (6 bases). The CDR3 sequence is 17 residues long. Deletions cut 4 bases from V and 0 bases from J, with 19 bases between.

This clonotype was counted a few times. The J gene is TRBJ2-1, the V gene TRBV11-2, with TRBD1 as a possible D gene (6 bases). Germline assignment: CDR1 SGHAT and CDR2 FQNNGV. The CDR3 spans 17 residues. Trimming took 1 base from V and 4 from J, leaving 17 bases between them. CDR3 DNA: TGTGCCAGCAGCTTAGTGGTCTTTGGGACACGATACAATGAGCAGTTCTTC. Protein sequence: CASSLVVFGTRYNEQFF.

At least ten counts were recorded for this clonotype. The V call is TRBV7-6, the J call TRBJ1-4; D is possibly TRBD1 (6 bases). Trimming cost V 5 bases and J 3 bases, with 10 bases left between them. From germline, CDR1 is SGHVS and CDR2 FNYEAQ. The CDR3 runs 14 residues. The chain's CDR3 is CASSIGGPNEKLFF. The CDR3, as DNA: TGTGCCAGCAGCATAGGGGGGCCTAATGAAAAACTGTTTTTT.

The CDR3 protein is CSARTPAGGGGELFF. The CDR3 nucleotides are TGCAGTGCTAGAACCCCCGCCGGGGGTGGCGGGGAGCTGTTTTTT. The genes are TRBV20-1 and TRBJ2-2; D may be TRBD2 (6 bases). CDR1 is DFQATT and CDR2 is SNEGSKA in the germline V gene (reference sequence). The CDR3 is 15 amino acids. Trimming stripped 2 bases from V and 7 bases from J, with 17 bases between.